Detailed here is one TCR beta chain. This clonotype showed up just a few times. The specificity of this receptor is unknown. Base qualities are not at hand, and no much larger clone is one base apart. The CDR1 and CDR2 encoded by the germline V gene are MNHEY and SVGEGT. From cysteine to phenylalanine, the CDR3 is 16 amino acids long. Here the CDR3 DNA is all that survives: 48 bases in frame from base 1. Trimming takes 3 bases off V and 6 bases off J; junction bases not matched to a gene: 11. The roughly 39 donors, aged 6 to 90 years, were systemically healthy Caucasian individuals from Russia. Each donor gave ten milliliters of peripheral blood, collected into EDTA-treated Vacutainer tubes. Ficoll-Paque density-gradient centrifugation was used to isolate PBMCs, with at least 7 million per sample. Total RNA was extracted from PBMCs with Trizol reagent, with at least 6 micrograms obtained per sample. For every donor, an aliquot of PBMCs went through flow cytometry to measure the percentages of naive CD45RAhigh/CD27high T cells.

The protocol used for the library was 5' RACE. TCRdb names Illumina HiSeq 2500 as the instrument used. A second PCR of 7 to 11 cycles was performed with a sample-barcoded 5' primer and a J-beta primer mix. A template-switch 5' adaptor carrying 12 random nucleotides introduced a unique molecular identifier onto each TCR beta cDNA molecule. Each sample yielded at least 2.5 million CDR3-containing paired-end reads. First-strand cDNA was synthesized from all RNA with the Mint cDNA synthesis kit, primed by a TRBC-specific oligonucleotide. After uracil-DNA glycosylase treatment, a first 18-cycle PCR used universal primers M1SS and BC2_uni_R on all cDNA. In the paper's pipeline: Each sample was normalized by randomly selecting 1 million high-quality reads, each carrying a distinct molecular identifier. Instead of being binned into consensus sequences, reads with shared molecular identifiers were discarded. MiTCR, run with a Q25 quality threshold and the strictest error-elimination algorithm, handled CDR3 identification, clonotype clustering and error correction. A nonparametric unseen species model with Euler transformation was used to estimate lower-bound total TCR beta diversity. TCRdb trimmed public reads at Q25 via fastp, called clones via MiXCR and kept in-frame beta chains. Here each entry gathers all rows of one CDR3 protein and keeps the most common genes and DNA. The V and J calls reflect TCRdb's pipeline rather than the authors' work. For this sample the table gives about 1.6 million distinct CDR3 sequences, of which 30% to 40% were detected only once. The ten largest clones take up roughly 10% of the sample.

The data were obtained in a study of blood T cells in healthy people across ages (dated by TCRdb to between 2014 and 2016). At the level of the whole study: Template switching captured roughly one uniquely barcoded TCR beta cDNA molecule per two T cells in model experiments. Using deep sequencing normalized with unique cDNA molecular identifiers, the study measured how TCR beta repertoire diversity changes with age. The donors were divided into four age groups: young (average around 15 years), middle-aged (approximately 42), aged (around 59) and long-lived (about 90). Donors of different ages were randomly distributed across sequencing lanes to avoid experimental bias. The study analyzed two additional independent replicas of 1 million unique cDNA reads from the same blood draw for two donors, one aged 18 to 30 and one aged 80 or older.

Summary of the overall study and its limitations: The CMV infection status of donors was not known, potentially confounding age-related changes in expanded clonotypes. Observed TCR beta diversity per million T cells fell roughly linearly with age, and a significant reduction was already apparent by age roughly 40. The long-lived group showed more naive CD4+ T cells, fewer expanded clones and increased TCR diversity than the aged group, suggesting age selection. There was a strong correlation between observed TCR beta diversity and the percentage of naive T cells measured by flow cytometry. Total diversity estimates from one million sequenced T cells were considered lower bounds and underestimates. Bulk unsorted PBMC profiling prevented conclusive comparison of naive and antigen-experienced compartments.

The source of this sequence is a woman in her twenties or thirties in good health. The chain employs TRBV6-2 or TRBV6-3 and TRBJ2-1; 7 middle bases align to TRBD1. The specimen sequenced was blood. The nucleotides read TGTGCCAGCAGTTATCGTGGACAGGCCGTTCGCAATGAGCAGTTCTTC. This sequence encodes CASSYRGQAVRNEQFF.